Sequencing of this T cell receptor beta chain was carried out in a study of T cell responses to AZD1222 COVID-19 vaccine. Study-level points and caveats: Repertoires in all cases were sampled only once the peak T cell response had passed. Increased Spike-specific TCR breadth and depth were observed after two AZD1222 doses.

A word on this clone: No antigen is known for it.

Sequencing used immunoSEQ multiplex PCR; TCRdb keeps in-frame clones, though not all of them. The data contain roughly 180,000 clones, approximately 91% of them singletons. The source of this sequence is an adult in good health. This specimen was peripheral blood, taken on day 0 of AZD1222 vaccination.

CDR3 region: CATSGGRTAAGEKLFF. The CDR3 DNA reads TGTGCCACCAGTGGAGGGAGGACAGCCGCCGGTGAAAAACTGTTTTTT. The chain carries TRBV24-1 and TRBJ1-4, with a tentative D call TRBD1 (6 bases). CDR1 KGHDR and CDR2 SFDVKD come from the germline V gene. The CDR3 is made up of 16 amino acids. V was clipped by 5 bases and J by 7 bases, with 19 bases between them.